What follows are 24 T cell receptor beta chains derived from one specimen sequenced in a study of identifying expanded T cells in peripheral blood. Assay: immunoSEQ multiplex PCR; the TCRdb copy retains only in-frame clones and omits some. The table records 60,000 or so clones, around 86% of them present only once. The sequencing input was blood. The source is a person aged 18-70 years in good health.

The chain combines TRBV7-2 with TRBJ2-3, with TRBD1 matching over 9 bases. This CDR3 is 14 amino acids long. Germline V gene data show CDR1 as SGHTA and CDR2 as FQGNSA. Unmatched junction bases numbered 6, after V lost 5 bases and J lost 6 bases. DNA of the CDR3: TGTGCCAGCAGCGTATACACAGGGGGCGATACGCAGTATTTT. Protein product: CASSVYTGGDTQYF. The full variable domain, in which reference TRBV7-2 and TRBJ2-3 provide the parts outside the CDR3, is GAGVSQSPSNKVTEKGKDVELRCDPISGHTALYWYRQSLGQGLEFLIYFQGNSAPDKSGLPSDRFSAERTGGSVSTLTIQRTQQEDSAVYLCASSVYTGGDTQYFGPGTRLTVL.

This clone was counted a few times. The V gene is TRBV19, the J gene TRBJ2-7; D tentatively reads TRBD1 or TRBD2 (5 bases each). Per the germline V gene, CDR1 is LNHDA and CDR2 is SQIVND (reference sequence). This CDR3 is built from 13 residues. The germline V and J ends were trimmed by 5 bases and 7 bases, with 15 bases remaining between them. The CDR3 sequence is CASSSRDLGEQYF. For the CDR3, the DNA is TGTGCCAGTAGTTCCCGGGACCTAGGGGAGCAGTACTTC.

The J gene is TRBJ1-1, the V gene TRBV11-2; maybe TRBD1 (5 bases). The CDR3 sequence is 13 residues long. CDR1 SGHAT and CDR2 FQNNGV come from the germline V gene. V was pared by 6 bases and J by 13 bases, with 21 bases between. CDR3: CASSNNPGTQCFF. DNA for the CDR3: TGTGCCAGCAGTAACAACCCCGGGACCCAGTGTTTCTTT.

The chain joins TRBV9 to TRBJ2-3; the match to TRBD1 covers 9 bases. The V gene's germline CDR1 is SGDLS and CDR2 YYNGEE. This CDR3 is built from 15 residues. The J segment lost 2 bases and the V segment lost 4 bases, leaving 5 bases of the junction unmatched. CDR3 coding DNA: TGTGCCAGCAGCCTTAGACAGGGGGACACAGATACGCAGTATTTT. It translates to CASSLRQGDTDTQYF.

The chain combines TRBV6-5 with TRBJ1-2, with TRBD1 matching over 7 bases. V trimming: 7 bases; J trimming: 8 bases; junction bases outside the gene matches: 10. The CDR3 spans 13 residues. Germline loops: CDR1 MNHEY, CDR2 SVGAGI. The CDR3 sequence: CASTTGAWWGYTF. CDR3 sequence (DNA): TGTGCCAGCACCACAGGGGCCTGGTGGGGCTACACCTTC.

This rearrangement joins TRBV5-4 to TRBJ1-2; 10 bases fit TRBD1. CDR1 is SGHNT and CDR2 is YYREEE in the germline V gene (reference sequence). This CDR3 has 15 amino acids. The trim removed 0 bases at V and 6 bases at J, leaving 5 bases unmatched. CDR3 in DNA: TGTGCCAGCAGCTTGGTCGGGACAGGGGTCGATGGCTACACCTTC. Protein sequence: CASSLVGTGVDGYTF.

The chain joins TRBV19 to TRBJ1-5; tentatively, D is TRBD1 (5 bases). Germline loops: CDR1 LNHDA, CDR2 SQIVND (reference sequence). The CDR3 is 13 residues long. Trimming left V 6 bases short and J 5 bases short, with 11 bases between. The CDR3 here is CASRSQGDQPQHF. The DNA for the CDR3 is TGTGCCAGTAGGTCGCAGGGTGATCAGCCCCAGCATTTT.

The genes are TRBV10-3 and TRBJ1-3; 7 bases align to TRBD1. Trimming removed 10 bases from V and 0 bases from J; junction bases left unmatched: 9. CDR1 and CDR2 from the germline V gene are ENHRY and SYGVKD. The CDR3 consists of 15 residues. CDR3 DNA: TGTGCCACGGCGGACAGGCCACACTCTGGAAACACCATATATTTT. Translating it yields CATADRPHSGNTIYF.

The chain uses TRBV19 and TRBJ2-5, with TRBD2 matching 9 bases. The CDR3 totals 12 residues. V was clipped by 6 bases and J by 4 bases; unmatched bases: 0. Looked up from germline, CDR1 is LNHDA and CDR2 is SQIVND (reference sequence). The CDR3 spells CASRLAGETQYF. CDR3 DNA sequence: TGTGCCAGTAGACTAGCGGGAGAGACCCAGTACTTC.

The CDR3 coding sequence is TGTGCCAGCAGCTTTCCTTTGGCGGGAGGGTCCAATGAGCAGTTCTTC. This codes for CASSFPLAGGSNEQFF. V gene TRBV7-8 combines with J gene TRBJ2-1, with 9 bases matching TRBD2. Per the germline V gene, CDR1 is SGHVS and CDR2 is FQNEAQ. CDR3 size: 16 residues. The V gene end was trimmed by 3 bases and the J gene end by 6 bases; junction bases not matched to a gene: 9.

This clone came up once. The chain combines TRBV30 with TRBJ2-2; 10 positions match TRBD2. The CDR3 is 16 residues long. After removal of 4 bases from V and 2 bases from J, the junction contained 7 bases not matched to a gene. The germline V gene has CDR1 GTSNPN and CDR2 SVGIG (reference sequence). CDR3 DNA: TGTGCCTGGACAGGAAGCGGGGGGGTAAACACCGGGGAGCTGTTTTTT. Its translation: CAWTGSGGVNTGELFF.

This chain links TRBV30 with TRBJ1-2, with 8 bases fitting TRBD1. The germline V gene encodes CDR1 GTSNPN and CDR2 SVGIG (reference sequence). Trimming removed 0 bases from V and 7 bases from J; junction bases left unmatched: 4. The length of the CDR3 is 13 residues. In DNA, the CDR3 is TGTGCCTGGAGTGTACTACAGGGGGGTGGCTACACCTTC. This sequence encodes CAWSVLQGGGYTF.

The chain carries TRBV6-1 and TRBJ1-2, with 8 bases aligning to TRBD1. Trimming cost V 5 bases and J 4 bases; bases outside gene matches: 9. CDR1 MNHNS and CDR2 SASEGT come from the germline V gene. This CDR3 is 15 amino acids long. The CDR3 spells CASSSGTGSFYGYTF. The CDR3, as DNA: TGTGCCAGCAGTAGTGGGACAGGCTCTTTCTATGGCTACACCTTC.

This sequence joins TRBV12-5 and TRBJ1-4; D might be TRBD1 (5 bases). V was shortened by 6 bases and J by 4 bases, with 12 bases between the two germline ends. The germline gives CDR1 LGHNT, CDR2 FRNRAP. This CDR3 spans 14 amino acids. CDR3 coding DNA: TGTGCTAGTGGGGGGGGACGTCGTAATGAAAAACTGTTTTTT. It codes for CASGGGRRNEKLFF.

The rearrangement links TRBV5-6 to TRBJ2-5; 10 nucleotides line up with TRBD2. CDR1 is SGHDT, CDR2 YYEEEE, per germline. This CDR3 is built from 15 residues. After removal of 4 bases from V and 1 base from J, the junction contained 4 bases not matched to a gene. The CDR3 bases are TGTGCCAGCAGCCCCGGGACTAGCGTCCAAGAGACCCAGTACTTC. It encodes CASSPGTSVQETQYF.

The chain recombines TRBV9 with TRBJ2-3; 7 bases agree with TRBD1. V lost 0 bases and J lost 6; bases outside the gene matches: 4. Germline V gives CDR1 SGDLS, CDR2 YYNGEE. There are 14 residues in the CDR3. CDR3 sequence reads: CASSVGDSPDTQYF. The CDR3 nucleotides read TGTGCCAGCAGCGTAGGGGACAGTCCTGATACGCAGTATTTT. Based on the CDR3 plus reference TRBV9 and TRBJ2-3, the full variable domain is DSGVTQTPKHLITATGQRVTLRCSPRSGDLSVYWYQQSLDQGLQFLIQYYNGEERAKGNILERFSAQQFPDLHSELNLSSLELGDSALYFCASSVGDSPDTQYFGPGTRLTVL.

The CDR3 bases are TGTGCCAGCAGCCATAGGGGGATACCGAACACTGAAGCTTTCTTT. This gives the protein CASSHRGIPNTEAFF. The chain links TRBV16 to TRBJ1-1, with a weak D call TRBD1 (6 bases). The CDR3 has 15 residues. Germline V gene lookup returns CDR1 KGHSY and CDR2 FQNENV. Deletions cut 3 bases from V and 1 base from J, with 12 bases between.

V usage is TRBV7-8 and J usage is TRBJ2-5; 11 nucleotides line up with TRBD2. CDR1 is SGHVS, CDR2 FQNEAQ, per germline. CDR3 length: 16 residues. J lost 4 bases, V lost 5 bases, and 9 bases had no gene match. In DNA, the CDR3 is TGTGCCAGCAGCCAAAAACTAGCGGGAGCGGTAGAGACCCAGTACTTC. Amino acid sequence: CASSQKLAGAVETQYF.

A single count supports this clone. J is TRBJ2-2 and V is TRBV2; possibly TRBD2 for D (6 bases). The CDR3 has 14 amino acids. CDR1 is SNHLY and CDR2 is FYNNEI in the germline V gene. The V and J ends lost 7 bases and 3 bases respectively, with 12 bases between them. DNA for the CDR3: TGTGCCAGCATTTCGGTAGCGGACACCGGGGAGCTGTTTTTT. Translating gives CASISVADTGELFF.

The CDR3: CASSLSNRVAETQYF. The DNA for the CDR3 is TGTGCCAGCAGCTTGAGCAACAGGGTTGCTGAGACCCAGTACTTC. This chain joins TRBV5-4 and TRBJ2-5; TRBD1 is a possible D gene (6 bases). The V and J ends lost 1 base and 5 bases respectively, with 15 bases between them. Germline lookup yields CDR1 SGHNT and CDR2 YYREEE (reference sequence). The CDR3 has 15 amino acids.

This sequence joins TRBV2 and TRBJ1-2; a possible D gene is TRBD1 (5 bases). The length of the CDR3 is 13 residues. V was trimmed by 4 bases and J by 2 bases, leaving 8 bases between them. In germline, CDR1 is SNHLY, CDR2 FYNNEI. The CDR3 loop is CASSGQLNYGYTF. CDR3 sequence (DNA): TGTGCCAGCAGTGGACAGCTAAACTATGGCTACACCTTC.

The chain uses TRBV6-5 and TRBJ2-7; D is undetermined. The CDR3 loop spans 15 amino acids. Between the trimmed V and J ends, which lost 2 bases and 2 bases, there was a span of 13 bases. The V gene's germline CDR1 is MNHEY and CDR2 SVGAGI. The CDR3 DNA reads as TGTGCCAGCAGTTACGAGGCGGTTAATCCCTACGAGCAGTACTTC. Translating gives CASSYEAVNPYEQYF.

The chain carries TRBV4-2 and TRBJ2-7; TRBD2 aligns across 13 bases. There are 16 residues in the CDR3. Germline CDR1 LGHNA, CDR2 YNFKEQ. V dropped 5 bases and J dropped 2; count of bases not matched to a gene: 6. The CDR3 reads CASSLRLAGGAYEQYF. The CDR3 nucleotides are TGTGCCAGCAGCTTGAGACTAGCGGGAGGAGCCTACGAGCAGTACTTC.

This rearrangement joins TRBV4-3 to TRBJ2-5; D possibly corresponds to TRBD1 (5 bases). Trimming stripped 1 base from V and 2 bases from J, with 17 bases between. This CDR3 is built from 17 residues. Germline V gene lookup returns CDR1 LGHNA and CDR2 YSLEER. CDR3 nucleotide sequence: TGCGCCAGCAGCCAAGCAGTTAGGCCAGGGTTACAAGAGACCCAGTACTTC. This translates into CASSQAVRPGLQETQYF.